This T cell receptor (beta chain) was sequenced for a study of T cell repertoires in cytomegalovirus infection (dated by TCRdb to between 2018 and 2020). As for the study more broadly: Donor HLA type was relevant to the analysis, because carriage of CMV infection together with the matching HLA type was indicated by public TCR beta signatures.

Points the paper makes about the study in general: The ex vivo response was dominated by HLA-C-restricted CMV-specific TCR beta clonotypes, which also provided the single most frequent clonotype in two of eight donors. Carriers of CMV infection plus the relevant HLA type were discriminated by the cumulative frequency of public TCR beta family members in the study cohort and in an independent approximately 400-donor cohort.

This clonotype was seen a handful of times. Which antigen it targets is not known. Base qualities are missing; no much larger clone stands one base away. TCRdb names Illumina HiSeq 1500 as the instrument used. Through fastp at Q25 and MiXCR, TCRdb rebuilt clones from the public reads, retaining in-frame beta chains. Each entry merges the rows of one CDR3 protein and shows their most common DNA and genes. The sample table records 300,000 to 400,000 distinct CDR3 sequences; 9.5% of these occur just once. Clones ranked in the top ten supply over 3.5% of the sample. After removal of 6 bases from V and 5 bases from J, the junction retains 10 bases not matched to a gene. Including cysteine and phenylalanine, the CDR3 has 15 amino acids. This entry keeps only the CDR3 DNA: 45 bases, framed from base 1. CDR1 and CDR2 (SGHVS, FQNEAQ) derive from the germline V gene.

The chain employs TRBV7-8 and TRBJ2-3, and TRBD2 matches 8 of the central bases. Sequencing was done on a sample of PBMCs. The sequence came from a human donor in good health (CMV status not recorded). Some clones in this sample may be carry-over from other donors' samples. The nucleotides are TGTGCCAGCAGGGACACCGGGGGGGCGGGAGATACGCAGTATTTT. Translated, this is CASRDTGGAGDTQYF.